A selection of T cell receptor beta chains follows, all from one sample in a study of blood T cell repertoires in COVID-19. The table came from immunoSEQ multiplex PCR; TCRdb's copy has only in-frame clones and leaves some out. The data contain fewer than 400,000 clones, around 84% of them singletons. The sequencing input was PBMCs or T cells enriched from blood (not recorded which). The source of these receptors is a young man who had recovered from COVID-19. Each CDR3 is given without its conserved first and last residue. Each record gives: V gene, CDR3 length, J gene, CDR3 protein.

TRBV7-2	13	TRBJ2-1	ASSSGTSLYNEQF
TRBV28	15	TRBJ1-6	ASSRGQGASYNSPLH
TRBV3-1/TRBV3-2	11	TRBJ1-2	ASSQAQGNGYT
TRBV3-1/TRBV3-2	11	TRBJ2-7	ASTSRGTYEQY
TRBV5-4	13	TRBJ2-2	ASSLGTDFTGELF
TRBV20-1	9	TRBJ1-1	SADQRTGAF
TRBV6-5	12	TRBJ2-1	ASSYSRAYNEQF
TRBV19	13	TRBJ2-7	ASSLNYRGSYEQY
TRBV5-1	14	TRBJ2-6	ASSTVPGTGANVLT
TRBV5-8	13	TRBJ1-6	ASSRDRGLSSPLH
TRBV9	13	TRBJ1-1	ASSAPQGGHTEAF
TRBV2	12	TRBJ1-3	ASSQAGAGNTIY
TRBV2	15	TRBJ1-2	ASSEARWSGGTGGYT
TRBV24-1	14	TRBJ2-3	ATSDFGRVSTDTQY
TRBV5-1	12	TRBJ1-2	ASSKDRGQSGYT
TRBV5-1	14	TRBJ2-2	ASSSLDRVDTGELF
TRBV11-3	12	TRBJ1-4	ASSLARAAEKLF
TRBV11-2	16	TRBJ2-1	ASSLALAGGRRMNEQF
TRBV7-9	12	TRBJ2-7	ASSLGQGVSEQY
TRBV5-6	15	TRBJ2-7	ASSPGLAGEIRYEQY
TRBV6-5	13	TRBJ1-3	ASRPRGLGGNTIY
TRBV12-3/TRBV12-4	11	TRBJ2-2	ASSLTGIGELF
TRBV19	15	TRBJ1-6	ASSKGDRSSYNSPLH
TRBV9	11	TRBJ2-3	ASSDSSTDTQY
TRBV3-1/TRBV3-2	13	TRBJ1-3	ASSLDRGSENTIY
TRBV28	12	TRBJ2-5	ASSSGLVLETQY
TRBV6-2/TRBV6-3	15	TRBJ2-7	ASSYPSPRGREYEQY
TRBV10-3	15	TRBJ2-3	AISAHISGDGTDTQY
TRBV5-4	13	TRBJ2-7	ASSRTTGFSYEQY
TRBV6-4	14	TRBJ2-3	ASSDGPSGSTDTQY
TRBV5-1	13	TRBJ2-7	ASSLEGQGPYEQY
TRBV11-2	13	TRBJ2-5	ASSFGITPGETQY
TRBV6-5	12	TRBJ1-1	ASREDRRNTEAF
TRBV6-5	12	TRBJ1-5	ASNLGTGNQPQH
TRBV4-1	13	TRBJ2-7	ASSQVGAGGYEQY
TRBV2	12	TRBJ1-1	ASRGGQGPTEAF
TRBV2	10	TRBJ1-3	AAESAGNTIY
TRBV19	12	TRBJ1-1	ASSIDVGVSEAF
TRBV6-5	12	TRBJ2-2	ASSTARVSGELF
TRBV10-2	15	TRBJ1-1	ASSEPSTGAMNTEAF